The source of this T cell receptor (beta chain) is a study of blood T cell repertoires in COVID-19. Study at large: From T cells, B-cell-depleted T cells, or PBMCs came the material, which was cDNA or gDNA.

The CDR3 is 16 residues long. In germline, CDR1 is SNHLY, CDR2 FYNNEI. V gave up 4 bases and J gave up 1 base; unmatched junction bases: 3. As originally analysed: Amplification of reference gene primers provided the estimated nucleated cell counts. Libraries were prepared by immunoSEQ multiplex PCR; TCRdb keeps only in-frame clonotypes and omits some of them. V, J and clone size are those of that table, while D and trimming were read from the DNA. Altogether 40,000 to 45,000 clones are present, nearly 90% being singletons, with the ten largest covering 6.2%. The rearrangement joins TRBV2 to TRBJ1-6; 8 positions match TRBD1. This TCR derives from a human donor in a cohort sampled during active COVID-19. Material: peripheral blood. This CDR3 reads CASSGQGASYNSPLHF. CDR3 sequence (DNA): TGTGCCAGCAGTGGGCAGGGGGCTTCCTATAATTCACCCCTCCACTTT.